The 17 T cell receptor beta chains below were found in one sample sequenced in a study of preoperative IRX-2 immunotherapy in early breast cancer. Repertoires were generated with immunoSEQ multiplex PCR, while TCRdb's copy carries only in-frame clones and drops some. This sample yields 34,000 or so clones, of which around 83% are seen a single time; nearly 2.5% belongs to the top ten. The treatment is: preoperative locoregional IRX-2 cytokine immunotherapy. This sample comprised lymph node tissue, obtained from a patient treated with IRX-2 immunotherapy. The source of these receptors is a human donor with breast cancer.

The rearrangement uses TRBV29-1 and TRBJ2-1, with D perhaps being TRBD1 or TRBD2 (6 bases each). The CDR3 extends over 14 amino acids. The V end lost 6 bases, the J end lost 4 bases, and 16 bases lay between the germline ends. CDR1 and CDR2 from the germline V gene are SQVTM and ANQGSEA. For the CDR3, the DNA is TGCAGCGTAGGGGGACGGGAGACGTACAATGAGCAGTTCTTC. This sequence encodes CSVGGRETYNEQFF.

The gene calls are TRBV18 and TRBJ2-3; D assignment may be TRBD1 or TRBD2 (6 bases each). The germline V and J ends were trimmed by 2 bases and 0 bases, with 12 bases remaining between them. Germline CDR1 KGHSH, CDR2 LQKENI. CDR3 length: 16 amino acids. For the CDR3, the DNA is TGTGCCAGCTCACCAGGGAGGACAGCTAGCACAGATACGCAGTATTTT. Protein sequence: CASSPGRTASTDTQYF.

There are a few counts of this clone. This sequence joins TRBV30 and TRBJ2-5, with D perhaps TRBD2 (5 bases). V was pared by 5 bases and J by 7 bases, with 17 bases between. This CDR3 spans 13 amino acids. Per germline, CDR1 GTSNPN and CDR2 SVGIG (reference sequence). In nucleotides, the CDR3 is TGTGCCTGGGAACCGGGGTTTGGCCCGACCCAGTACTTC. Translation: CAWEPGFGPTQYF.

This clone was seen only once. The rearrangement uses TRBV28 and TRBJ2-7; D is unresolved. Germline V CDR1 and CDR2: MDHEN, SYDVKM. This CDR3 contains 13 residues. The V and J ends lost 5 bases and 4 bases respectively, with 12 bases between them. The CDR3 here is CASSRTLYYEQYF. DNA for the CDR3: TGTGCCAGCAGTCGAACTCTGTATTACGAGCAGTACTTC.

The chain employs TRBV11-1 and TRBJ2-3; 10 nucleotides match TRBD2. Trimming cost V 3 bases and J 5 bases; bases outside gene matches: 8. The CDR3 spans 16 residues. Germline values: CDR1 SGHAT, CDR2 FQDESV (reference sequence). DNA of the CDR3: TGTGCCAGCAGCTTTATGCCTAGCGGGGGAATAGATACGCAGTATTTT. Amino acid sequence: CASSFMPSGGIDTQYF.

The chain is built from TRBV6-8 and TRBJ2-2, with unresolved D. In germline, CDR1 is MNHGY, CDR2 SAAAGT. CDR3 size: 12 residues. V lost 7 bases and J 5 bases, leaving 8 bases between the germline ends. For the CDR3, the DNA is TGTGCCAGCACCCAAAGGACCGGGGAGCTGTTTTTT. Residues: CASTQRTGELFF.

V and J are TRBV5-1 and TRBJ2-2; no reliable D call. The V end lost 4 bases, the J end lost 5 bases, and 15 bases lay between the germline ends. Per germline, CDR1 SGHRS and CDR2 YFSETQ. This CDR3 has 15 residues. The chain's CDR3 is CASSVGPSRTGELFF. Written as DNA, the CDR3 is TGCGCCAGCAGCGTAGGACCCTCTCGAACCGGGGAGCTGTTTTTT.

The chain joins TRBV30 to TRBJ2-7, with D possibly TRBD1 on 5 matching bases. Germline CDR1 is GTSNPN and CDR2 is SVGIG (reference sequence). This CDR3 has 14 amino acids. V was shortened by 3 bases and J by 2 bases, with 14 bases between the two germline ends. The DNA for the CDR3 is TGTGCCTGGAGCTCCCCCGACAGCACCTACGAGCAGTACTTC. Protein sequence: CAWSSPDSTYEQYF.

As DNA, the CDR3 is TGTGCCAGTAGTATAAACCGGAATCAGCCCCAGCATTTT. Its protein product is CASSINRNQPQHF. V and J are TRBV19 and TRBJ1-5; D unresolved. Germline V gene lookup returns CDR1 LNHDA and CDR2 SQIVND (reference sequence). V was trimmed by 2 bases and J by 4 bases, leaving 6 bases between them. This CDR3 has 13 residues.

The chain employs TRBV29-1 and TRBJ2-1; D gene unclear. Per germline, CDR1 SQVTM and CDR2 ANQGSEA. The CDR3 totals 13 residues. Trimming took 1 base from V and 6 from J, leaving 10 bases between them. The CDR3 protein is CSVEGYLGNEQFF. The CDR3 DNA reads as TGCAGCGTTGAAGGGTACCTAGGCAATGAGCAGTTCTTC.

The DNA of the CDR3 is TGTGCCTGGAGTGTAACCAGCGGTTACGAGCAGTACTTC. Protein: CAWSVTSGYEQYF. The chain combines TRBV30 with TRBJ2-7; maybe TRBD2 (5 bases). CDR1 GTSNPN and CDR2 SVGIG come from the germline V gene (reference sequence). V lost 0 bases, J lost 4 bases, and 10 bases lay in between. The CDR3 loop spans 13 amino acids.

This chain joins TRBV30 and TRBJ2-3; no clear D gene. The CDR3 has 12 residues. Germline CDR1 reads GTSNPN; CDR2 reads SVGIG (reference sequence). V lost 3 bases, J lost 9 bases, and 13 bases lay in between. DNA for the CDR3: TGTGCCTGGAGCCAATGGCAAAGCACGCAGTATTTT. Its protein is CAWSQWQSTQYF.

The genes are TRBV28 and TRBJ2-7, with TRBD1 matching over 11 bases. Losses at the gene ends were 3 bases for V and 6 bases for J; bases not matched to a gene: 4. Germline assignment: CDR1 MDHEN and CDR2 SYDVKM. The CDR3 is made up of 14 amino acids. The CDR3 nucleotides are TGTGCCAGCAGTTTTACCGGGACAGGGGGCGAGCAGTACTTC. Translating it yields CASSFTGTGGEQYF.

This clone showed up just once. The CDR3: CASSLQTPTEAFF. CDR3 nucleotide sequence: TGCGCCAGCAGCTTGCAAACCCCCACTGAAGCTTTCTTT. The chain joins TRBV23-1 to TRBJ1-1; D gene ambiguous. TRBV23-1 is noted as an ORF with a role that remains uncertain. The CDR3 consists of 13 residues. Between the trimmed V and J ends, which lost 6 bases and 4 bases, there was a span of 12 bases.

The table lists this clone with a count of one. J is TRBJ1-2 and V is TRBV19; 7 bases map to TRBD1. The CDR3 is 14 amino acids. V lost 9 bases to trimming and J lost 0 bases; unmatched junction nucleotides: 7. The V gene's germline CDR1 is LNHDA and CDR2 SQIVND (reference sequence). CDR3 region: CASRGEKANYGYTF. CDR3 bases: TGTGCCAGCAGGGGGGAAAAAGCTAACTATGGCTACACCTTC. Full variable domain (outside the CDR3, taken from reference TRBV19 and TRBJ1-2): DGGITQSPKYLFRKEGQNVTLSCEQNLNHDAMYWYRQDPGQGLRLIYYSQIVNDFQKGDIAEGYSVSREKKESFPLTVTSAQKNPTAFYLCASRGEKANYGYTFGSGTRLTVV.

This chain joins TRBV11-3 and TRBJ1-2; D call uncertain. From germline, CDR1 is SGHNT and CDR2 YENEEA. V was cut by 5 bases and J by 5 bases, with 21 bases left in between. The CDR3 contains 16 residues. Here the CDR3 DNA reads TGTGCCAGCAGCCAAGCCAGAGGAGGCTGGCGGTATGGCTACACCTTC. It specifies CASSQARGGWRYGYTF.

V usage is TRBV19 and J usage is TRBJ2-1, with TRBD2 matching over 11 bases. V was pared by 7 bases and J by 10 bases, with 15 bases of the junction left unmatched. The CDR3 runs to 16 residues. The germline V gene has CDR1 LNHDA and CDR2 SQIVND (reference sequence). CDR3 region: CASTLALAGGPMEQFF. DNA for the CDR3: TGTGCCAGTACCCTCGCGCTAGCGGGAGGTCCGATGGAGCAGTTCTTC.